This T cell receptor (beta chain) was found in a study of shared clonotypes between healthy human individuals. Study observations and caveats: It was the few donors that limited the genetic and exposure-history diversity represented.

Those who donated were healthy HIV-negative adults, with no recent acute infections or vaccinations reported. For unsorted samples, genomic DNA was extracted from 80 million to 100 million PBMCs. Comments on this clone: Its target is unknown.

Sequencing used immunoSEQ multiplex PCR; TCRdb keeps in-frame clones, though not all of them. This sample carries 450,000 to 550,000 clones, 60% to 85% of them seen once, and the ten largest clones take 10% to 15%. This sequence originates from a woman in her thirties or forties in good health. Some clones in this sample may be carry-over from other donors' samples. Sequences were obtained from PBMCs.

DNA for the CDR3: TGTGCCAGCAGTTTATTTGGCAGTTCCTACGAGCAGTACTTC. Its protein is CASSLFGSSYEQYF. This sequence joins TRBV27 and TRBJ2-7, with D uncertain. The CDR3 sequence is 14 residues long. The germline CDR1 and CDR2 sequences are MNHEY and SMNVEV (reference sequence). V lost 1 base, J lost 1 base, and 8 bases lay in between.